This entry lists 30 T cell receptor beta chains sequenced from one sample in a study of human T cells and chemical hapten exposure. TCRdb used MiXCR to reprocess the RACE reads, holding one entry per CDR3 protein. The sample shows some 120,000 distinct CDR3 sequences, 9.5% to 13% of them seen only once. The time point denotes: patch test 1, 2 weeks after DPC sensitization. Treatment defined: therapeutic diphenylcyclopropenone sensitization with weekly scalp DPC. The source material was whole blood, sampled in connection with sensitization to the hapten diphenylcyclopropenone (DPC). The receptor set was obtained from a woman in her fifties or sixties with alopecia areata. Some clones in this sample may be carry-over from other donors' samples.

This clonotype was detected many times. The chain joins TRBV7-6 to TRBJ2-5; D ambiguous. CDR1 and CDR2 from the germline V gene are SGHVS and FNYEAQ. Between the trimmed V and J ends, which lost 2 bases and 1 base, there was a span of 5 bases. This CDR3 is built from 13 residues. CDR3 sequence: CASSLYSQETQYF. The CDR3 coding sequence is TGTGCCAGCAGCTTATACAGCCAAGAGACCCAGTACTTC. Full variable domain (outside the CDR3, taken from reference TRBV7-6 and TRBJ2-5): GAGVSQSPRYKVTKRGQDVALRCDPISGHVSLYWYRQALGQGPEFLTYFNYEAQQDKSGLPNDRFSAERPEGSISTLTIQRTEQRDSAMYRCASSLYSQETQYFGPGTRLLVL.

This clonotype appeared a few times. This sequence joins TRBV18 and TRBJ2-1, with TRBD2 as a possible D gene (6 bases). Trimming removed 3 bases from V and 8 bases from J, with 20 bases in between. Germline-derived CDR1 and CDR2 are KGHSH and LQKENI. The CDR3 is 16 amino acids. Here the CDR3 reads CASSPHRESRVDEQFF. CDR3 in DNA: TGTGCCAGCTCACCTCACCGGGAGTCGAGAGTCGATGAGCAGTTCTTC.

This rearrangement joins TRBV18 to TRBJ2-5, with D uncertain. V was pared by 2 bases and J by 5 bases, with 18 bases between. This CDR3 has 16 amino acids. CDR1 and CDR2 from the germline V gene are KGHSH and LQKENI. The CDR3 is CASSPRARNNVETQYF. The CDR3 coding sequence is TGTGCCAGCTCACCAAGGGCGAGGAACAACGTGGAGACCCAGTACTTC. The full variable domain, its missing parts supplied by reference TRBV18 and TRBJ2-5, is NAGVMQNPRHLVRRRGQEARLRCSPMKGHSHVYWYRQLPEEGLKFMVYLQKENIIDESGMPKERFSAEFPKEGPSILRIQQVVRGDSAAYFCASSPRARNNVETQYFGPGTRLLVL.

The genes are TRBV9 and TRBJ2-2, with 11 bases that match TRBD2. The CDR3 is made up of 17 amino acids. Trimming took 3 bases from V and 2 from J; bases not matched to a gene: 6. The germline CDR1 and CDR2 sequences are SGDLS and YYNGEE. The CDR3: CASSATSGSVNTGELFF. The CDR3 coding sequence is TGTGCCAGCAGCGCAACTAGCGGGAGTGTAAACACCGGGGAGCTGTTTTTT. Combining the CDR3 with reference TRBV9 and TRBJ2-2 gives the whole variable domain DSGVTQTPKHLITATGQRVTLRCSPRSGDLSVYWYQQSLDQGLQFLIQYYNGEERAKGNILERFSAQQFPDLHSELNLSSLELGDSALYFCASSATSGSVNTGELFFGEGSRLTVL.

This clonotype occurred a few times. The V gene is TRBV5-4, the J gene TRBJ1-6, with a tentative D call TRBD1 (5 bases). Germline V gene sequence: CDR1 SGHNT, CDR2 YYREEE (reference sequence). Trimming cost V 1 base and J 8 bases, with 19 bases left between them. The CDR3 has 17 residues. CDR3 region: CASSLSGRDAGDSPLHF. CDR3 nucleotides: TGTGCCAGCAGCTTGTCTGGGAGGGACGCGGGGGATTCACCCCTCCACTTT. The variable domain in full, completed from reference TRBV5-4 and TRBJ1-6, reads ETGVTQSPTHLIKTRGQQVTLRCSSQSGHNTVSWYQQALGQGPQFIFQYYREEENGRGNFPPRFSGLQFPNYSSELNVNALELDDSALYLCASSLSGRDAGDSPLHFGNGTRLTVT.

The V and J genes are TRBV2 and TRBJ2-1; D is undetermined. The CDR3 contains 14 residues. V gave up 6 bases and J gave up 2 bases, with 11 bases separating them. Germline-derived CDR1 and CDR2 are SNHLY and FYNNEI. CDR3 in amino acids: CASRRPGAYNEQFF. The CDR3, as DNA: TGTGCCAGCAGGAGACCCGGAGCCTACAATGAGCAGTTCTTC.

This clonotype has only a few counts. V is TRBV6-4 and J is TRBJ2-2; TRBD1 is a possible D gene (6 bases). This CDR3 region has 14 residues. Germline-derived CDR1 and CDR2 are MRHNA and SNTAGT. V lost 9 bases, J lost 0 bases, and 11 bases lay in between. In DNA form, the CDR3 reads TGTGCCAGTAGGGGACACCCGAACACCGGGGAGCTGTTTTTT. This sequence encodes CASRGHPNTGELFF.

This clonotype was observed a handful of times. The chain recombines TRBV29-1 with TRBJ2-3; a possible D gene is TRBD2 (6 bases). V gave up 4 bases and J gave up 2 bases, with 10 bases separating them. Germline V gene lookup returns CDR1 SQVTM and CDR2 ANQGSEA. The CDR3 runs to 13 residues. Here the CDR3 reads CSVGEEITDTQYF. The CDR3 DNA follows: TGCAGCGTTGGGGAGGAGATCACAGATACGCAGTATTTT.

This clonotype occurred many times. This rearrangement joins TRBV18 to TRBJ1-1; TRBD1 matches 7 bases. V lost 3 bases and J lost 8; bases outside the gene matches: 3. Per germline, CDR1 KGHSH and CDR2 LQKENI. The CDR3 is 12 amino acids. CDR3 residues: CASSPIQGEAFF. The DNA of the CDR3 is TGTGCCAGCTCACCGATACAGGGGGAAGCTTTCTTT. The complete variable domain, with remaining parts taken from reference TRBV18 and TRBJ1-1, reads NAGVMQNPRHLVRRRGQEARLRCSPMKGHSHVYWYRQLPEEGLKFMVYLQKENIIDESGMPKERFSAEFPKEGPSILRIQQVVRGDSAAYFCASSPIQGEAFFGQGTRLTVV.

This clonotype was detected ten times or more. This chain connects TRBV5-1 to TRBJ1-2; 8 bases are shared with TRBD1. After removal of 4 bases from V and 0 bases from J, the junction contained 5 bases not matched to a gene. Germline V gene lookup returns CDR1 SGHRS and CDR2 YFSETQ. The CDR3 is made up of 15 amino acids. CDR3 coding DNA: TGCGCCAGCAGCCAAATACAGGGGGCTAACTATGGCTACACCTTC. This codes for CASSQIQGANYGYTF.

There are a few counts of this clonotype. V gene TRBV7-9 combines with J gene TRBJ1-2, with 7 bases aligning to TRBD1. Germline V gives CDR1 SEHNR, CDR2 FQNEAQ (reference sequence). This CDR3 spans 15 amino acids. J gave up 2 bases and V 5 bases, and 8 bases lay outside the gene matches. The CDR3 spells CASSVWDSRNYGYTF. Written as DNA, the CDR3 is TGTGCCAGCAGCGTATGGGACAGTCGCAACTATGGCTACACCTTC.

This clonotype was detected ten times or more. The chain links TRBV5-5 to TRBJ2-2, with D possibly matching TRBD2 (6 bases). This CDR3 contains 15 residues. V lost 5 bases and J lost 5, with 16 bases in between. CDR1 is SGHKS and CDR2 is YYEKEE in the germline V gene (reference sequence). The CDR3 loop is CASRALTGGTGELFF. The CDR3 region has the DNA TGTGCCAGCAGGGCTCTCACCGGAGGGACCGGGGAGCTGTTTTTT. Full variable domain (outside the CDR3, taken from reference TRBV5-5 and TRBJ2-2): DAGVTQSPTHLIKTRGQQVTLRCSPISGHKSVSWYQQVLGQGPQFIFQYYEKEERGRGNFPDRFSARQFPNYSSELNVNALLLGDSALYLCASRALTGGTGELFFGEGSRLTVL.

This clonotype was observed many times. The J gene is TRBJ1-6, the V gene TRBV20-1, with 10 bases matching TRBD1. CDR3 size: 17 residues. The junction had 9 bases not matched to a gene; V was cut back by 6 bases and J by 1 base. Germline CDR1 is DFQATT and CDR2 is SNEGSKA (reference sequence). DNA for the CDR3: TGCAGTGCATTTCGGACAGGGGGTCAGTCCTATAATTCACCCCTCCACTTT. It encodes CSAFRTGGQSYNSPLHF.

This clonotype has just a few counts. CDR3 in DNA: TGTGCCAGCAGCCCTAGGGGGCTAGCCAAAAACATTCAGTACTTC. The encoded protein is CASSPRGLAKNIQYF. The V call is TRBV7-9, the J call TRBJ2-4; 7 nucleotides align to TRBD1. CDR3 length: 15 residues. The germline gives CDR1 SEHNR, CDR2 FQNEAQ (reference sequence). V was clipped by 5 bases and J by 0 bases; unmatched bases: 4.

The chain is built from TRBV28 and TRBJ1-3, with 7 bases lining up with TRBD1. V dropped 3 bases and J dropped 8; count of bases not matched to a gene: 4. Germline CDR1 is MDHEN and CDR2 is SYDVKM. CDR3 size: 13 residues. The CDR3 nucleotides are TGTGCCAGCAGTTTTAAGGGGGCATACACCATATATTTT. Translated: CASSFKGAYTIYF.

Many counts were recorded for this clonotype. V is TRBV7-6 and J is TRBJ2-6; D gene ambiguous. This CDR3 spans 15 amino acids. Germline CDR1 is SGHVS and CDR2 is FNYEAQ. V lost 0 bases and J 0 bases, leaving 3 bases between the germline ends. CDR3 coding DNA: TGTGCCAGCAGCTTAGCGCGCTCTGGGGCCAACGTCCTGACTTTC. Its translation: CASSLARSGANVLTF.

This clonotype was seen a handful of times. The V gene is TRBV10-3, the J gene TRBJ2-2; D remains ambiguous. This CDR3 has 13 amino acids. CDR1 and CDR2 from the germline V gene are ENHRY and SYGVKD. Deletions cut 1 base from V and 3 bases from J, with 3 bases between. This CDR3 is CAISELDTGELFF. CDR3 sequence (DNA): TGTGCCATCAGTGAGTTGGACACCGGGGAGCTGTTTTTT.

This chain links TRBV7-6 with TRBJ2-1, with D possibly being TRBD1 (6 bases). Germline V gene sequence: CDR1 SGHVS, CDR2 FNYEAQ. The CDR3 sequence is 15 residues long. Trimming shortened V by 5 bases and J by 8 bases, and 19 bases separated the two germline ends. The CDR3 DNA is TGTGCCAGCAGCCCTGAGGGGGAGACTATCGATGAGCAGTTCTTC. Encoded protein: CASSPEGETIDEQFF.

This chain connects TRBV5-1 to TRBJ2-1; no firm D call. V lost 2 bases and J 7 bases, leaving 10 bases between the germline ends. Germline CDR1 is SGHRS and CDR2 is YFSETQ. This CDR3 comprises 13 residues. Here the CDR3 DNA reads TGCGCCAGCAGCTTCACCCCGGAAAATGAGCAGTTCTTC. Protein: CASSFTPENEQFF.

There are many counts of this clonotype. The CDR3 reads CASSQILAEQETQYF. The CDR3 region has the DNA TGCGCCAGCAGCCAGATACTAGCAGAACAAGAGACCCAGTACTTC. The genes are TRBV4-1 and TRBJ2-5; the D gene is possibly TRBD2 (6 bases). The CDR3 runs to 15 residues. Trimming left V 3 bases short and J 2 bases short, with 13 bases between. Per germline, CDR1 MGHRA and CDR2 YSYEKL.

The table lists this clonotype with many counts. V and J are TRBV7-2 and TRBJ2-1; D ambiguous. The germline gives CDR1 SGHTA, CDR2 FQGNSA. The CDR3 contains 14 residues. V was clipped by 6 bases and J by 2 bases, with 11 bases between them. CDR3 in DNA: TGTGCCAGCAGTGAAATGACCGCCTACAATGAGCAGTTCTTC. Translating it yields CASSEMTAYNEQFF.

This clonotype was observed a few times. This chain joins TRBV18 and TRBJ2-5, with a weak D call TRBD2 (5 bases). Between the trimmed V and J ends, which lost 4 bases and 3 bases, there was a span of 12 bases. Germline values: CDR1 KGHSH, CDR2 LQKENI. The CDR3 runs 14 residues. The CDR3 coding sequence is TGTGCCAGCTCACTTCAGGACGGGAAAGAGACCCAGTACTTC. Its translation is CASSLQDGKETQYF.

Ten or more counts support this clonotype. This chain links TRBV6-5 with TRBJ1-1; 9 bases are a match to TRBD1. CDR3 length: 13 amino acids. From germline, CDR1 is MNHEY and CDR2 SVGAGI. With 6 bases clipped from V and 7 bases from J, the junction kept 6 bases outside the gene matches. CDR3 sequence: CASSRGQGFEAFF. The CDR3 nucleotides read TGTGCCAGCAGCCGCGGACAGGGGTTTGAAGCTTTCTTT.

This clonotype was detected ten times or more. The CDR3 bases are TGTGCCAGCTCACCGGGGGGGCACATGAACACTGAAGCTTTCTTT. Its translation: CASSPGGHMNTEAFF. This chain links TRBV18 with TRBJ1-1, with D possibly TRBD1 on 6 matching bases. The CDR3 totals 15 residues. CDR1 KGHSH and CDR2 LQKENI come from the germline V gene. Between the trimmed V and J ends, which lost 3 bases and 0 bases, there was a span of 11 bases.

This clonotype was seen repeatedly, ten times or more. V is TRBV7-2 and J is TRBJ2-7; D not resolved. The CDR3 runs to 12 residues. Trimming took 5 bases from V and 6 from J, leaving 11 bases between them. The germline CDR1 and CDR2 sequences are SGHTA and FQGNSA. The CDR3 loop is CASSPTLTEQYF. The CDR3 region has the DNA TGTGCCAGCAGCCCTACACTCACCGAGCAGTACTTC.

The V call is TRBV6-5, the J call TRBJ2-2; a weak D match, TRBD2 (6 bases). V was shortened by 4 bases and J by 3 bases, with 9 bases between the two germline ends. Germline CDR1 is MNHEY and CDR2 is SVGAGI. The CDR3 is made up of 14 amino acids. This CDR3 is CASSLWGDTGELFF. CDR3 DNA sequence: TGTGCCAGCAGTTTATGGGGGGACACCGGGGAGCTGTTTTTT.

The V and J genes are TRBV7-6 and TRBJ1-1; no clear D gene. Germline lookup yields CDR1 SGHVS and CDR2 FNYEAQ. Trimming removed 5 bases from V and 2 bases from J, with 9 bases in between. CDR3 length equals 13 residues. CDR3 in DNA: TGTGCCAGCAGCAGGGAAGCCAACACTGAAGCTTTCTTT. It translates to CASSREANTEAFF.

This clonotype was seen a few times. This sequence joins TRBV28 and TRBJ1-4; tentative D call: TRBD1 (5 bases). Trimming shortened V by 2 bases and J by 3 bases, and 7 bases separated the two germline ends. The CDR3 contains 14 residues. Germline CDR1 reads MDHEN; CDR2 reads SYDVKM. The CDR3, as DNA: TGTGCCAGCAGTTTACAGGGAGCTAATGAAAAACTGTTTTTT. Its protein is CASSLQGANEKLFF. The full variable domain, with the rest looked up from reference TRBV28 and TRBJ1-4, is DVKVTQSSRYLVKRTGEKVFLECVQDMDHENMFWYRQDPGLGLRLIYFSYDVKMKEKGDIPEGYSVSREKKERFSLILESASTNQTSMYLCASSLQGANEKLFFGSGTQLSVL.

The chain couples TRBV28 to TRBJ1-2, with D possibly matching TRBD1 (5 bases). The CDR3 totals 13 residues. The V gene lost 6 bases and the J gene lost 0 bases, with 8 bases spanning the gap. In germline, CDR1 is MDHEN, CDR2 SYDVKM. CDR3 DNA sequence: TGTGCCAGCAGAGAGGGGACTAACTATGGCTACACCTTC. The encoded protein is CASREGTNYGYTF.

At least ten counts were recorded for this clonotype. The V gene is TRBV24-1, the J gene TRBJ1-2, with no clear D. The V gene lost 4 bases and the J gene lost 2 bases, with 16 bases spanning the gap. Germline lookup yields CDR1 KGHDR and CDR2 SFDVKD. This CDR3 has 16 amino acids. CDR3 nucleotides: TGTGCCACCAGTGACCCCTCCTCGTCGGCCAACTATGGCTACACCTTC. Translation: CATSDPSSSANYGYTF.